Sequencing of this T cell receptor (beta chain) was carried out in a study of shared clonotypes between healthy human individuals. It was CD45RO-negative cells, positively selected for CCR7, that made up naive CD8 cells, with terminally differentiated effector memory CD45RA+ cells excluded. TCRdb keeps only in-frame clones here, not all; method: immunoSEQ multiplex PCR. Of around 1.9 million clones in the sample, approximately 92% were seen once. The sequenced sample was naive CD8+ T cells from PBMCs. This clonotype was obtained from a man younger than 35 in good health. Some clones in this sample may be carry-over from other donors' samples.

CDR3 loop: CASSFVGTGPDEQFF. The CDR3 nucleotides read TGTGCCAGCAGTTTTGTCGGGACAGGTCCGGATGAGCAGTTCTTC. The V and J genes are TRBV28 and TRBJ2-1, with TRBD1 identical over 8 bases. The CDR3 is 15 residues long. CDR1 is MDHEN, CDR2 SYDVKM, per germline. J lost 8 bases, V lost 3 bases, and 9 bases had no gene match.